These 7 T cell receptor beta chains were sequenced from one sample in a study of T cell repertoires in cytomegalovirus infection. TCRdb passed the reads through MiXCR, listing each CDR3 protein once. Of about 230,000 distinct CDR3 sequences in the sample, roughly 20% are singletons; the top ten hold 15% to 20%. The sample taken for sequencing was CD8+ T cells from PBMCs. All receptors come from a human donor in good health (CMV status not recorded). Some clones in this sample may be carry-over from other donors' samples.

This clonotype appeared a few times. J is TRBJ1-5 and V is TRBV30; perhaps TRBD1 as D (5 bases). Per germline, CDR1 GTSNPN and CDR2 SVGIG (reference sequence). The germline V and J ends were trimmed by 2 bases and 4 bases, with 12 bases remaining between them. CDR3 size: 14 residues. In DNA form, the CDR3 reads TGTGCCTGGAGTAATCAACAGGAGAATCAGCCCCAGCATTTT. This sequence encodes CAWSNQQENQPQHF.

This clonotype was picked up a small number of times. V and J are TRBV4-1 and TRBJ2-2; D perhaps matches TRBD2 (5 bases). Trimming took 4 bases from V and 2 from J, leaving 11 bases between them. The CDR3 contains 15 residues. Germline V gene sequence: CDR1 MGHRA, CDR2 YSYEKL. For the CDR3, the DNA is TGCGCCAGCAGCCCCGTGAGCGGAAACACCGGGGAGCTGTTTTTT. Translating gives CASSPVSGNTGELFF.

In its sample, this clonotype was seen many times. The chain links TRBV12-3 or TRBV12-4 to TRBJ2-3, with D possibly TRBD2 on 6 matching bases. The V end was cut by 1 base, the J end by 1 base, with 27 bases between. The CDR3 has 21 residues. As DNA, the CDR3 is TGTGCCAGCAGTTTAGGACGCCTCCCGCCCGGGGGATACGGCGGCACAGATACGCAGTATTTT. Its translation is CASSLGRLPPGGYGGTDTQYF.

The chain recombines TRBV27 with TRBJ2-7; 9 nucleotides match TRBD1. V was pared by 5 bases and J by 4 bases, with 9 bases of the junction left unmatched. This CDR3 has 15 amino acids. The V gene's germline CDR1 is MNHEY and CDR2 SMNVEV (reference sequence). The CDR3 DNA is TGTGCCAGCAGTCTCTTAGACAGGGGGGTATACGAGCAGTACTTC. Amino acids: CASSLLDRGVYEQYF.

The chain employs TRBV5-1 and TRBJ1-4; 9 bases agree with TRBD1. The trim removed 3 bases at V and 4 bases at J, leaving 1 base unmatched. CDR3 length equals 14 residues. The germline CDR1 and CDR2 sequences are SGHRS and YFSETQ. CDR3 sequence reads: CASSWTGDNEKLFF. The CDR3 DNA is TGCGCCAGCAGCTGGACAGGGGATAATGAAAAACTGTTTTTT.

This clonotype was counted at least ten times. This sequence joins TRBV5-4 and TRBJ1-6; no clear D. This CDR3 comprises 13 residues. Trimming left V 2 bases short and J 10 bases short, with 10 bases between. Germline CDR1 SGHNT, CDR2 YYREEE (reference sequence). CDR3 region: CASSFDTNSPLHF. For the CDR3, the DNA is TGTGCCAGCAGCTTCGACACAAACTCACCCCTCCACTTT.

The V call is TRBV7-2, the J call TRBJ2-3, with TRBD2 identical over 8 bases. Unmatched junction bases numbered 5, after V lost 5 bases and J lost 1 base. Germline V lookup: CDR1 SGHTA, CDR2 FQGNSA. The length of the CDR3 is 15 residues. The CDR3 loop is CASSTKLAGTDTQYF. As DNA, the CDR3 is TGTGCCAGCAGCACGAAACTAGCGGGCACAGATACGCAGTATTTT.